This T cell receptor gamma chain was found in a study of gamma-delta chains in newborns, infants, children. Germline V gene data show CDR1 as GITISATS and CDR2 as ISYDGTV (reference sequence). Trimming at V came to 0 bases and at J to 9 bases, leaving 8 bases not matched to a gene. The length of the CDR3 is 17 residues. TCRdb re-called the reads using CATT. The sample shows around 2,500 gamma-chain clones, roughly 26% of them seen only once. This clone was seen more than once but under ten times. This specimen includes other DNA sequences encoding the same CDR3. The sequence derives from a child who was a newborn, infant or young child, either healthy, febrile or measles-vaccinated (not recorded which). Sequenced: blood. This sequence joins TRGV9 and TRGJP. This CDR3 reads CALWEVHGVLGKKIKVF. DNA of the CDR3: TGTGCCTTGTGGGAGGTGCACGGGGTGTTGGGCAAAAAAATCAAGGTATTT.